This T cell receptor (beta chain) was documented in a study of vaccination and CD4 T cells after COVID-19. The wider study: Six males and four females, two Hispanic, made up the convalescents.

Germline V gene lookup returns CDR1 ENHRY and CDR2 SYGVKD. J gave up 6 bases and V 11 bases, and 4 bases lay outside the gene matches. There are 12 residues in the CDR3. To note about this clonotype: Its antigen remains unknown.

Cultured CD4+ T-cell DNA underwent Oncomine TCR Beta short-read sequencing. Via MiXCR, TCRdb re-called the PCR reads, giving one row per CDR3 protein. The sample lists under 25,000 distinct CDR3 sequences, roughly 29% occurring once. Stated treatment: approximately nine-day PBMC culture with coronavirus spike peptide pools or control peptides (ViraFEST assay). Sequenced material: cultured CD4+ T cells from blood. The rearrangement joins TRBV10-3 to TRBJ2-2; 9 nucleotides line up with TRBD2. This TCR was sampled from a human donor with COVID-19. The CDR3 loop reads CASAGGPGELFF. Here the CDR3 DNA reads TGTGCCTCAGCGGGGGGTCCCGGGGAGCTGTTTTTT.